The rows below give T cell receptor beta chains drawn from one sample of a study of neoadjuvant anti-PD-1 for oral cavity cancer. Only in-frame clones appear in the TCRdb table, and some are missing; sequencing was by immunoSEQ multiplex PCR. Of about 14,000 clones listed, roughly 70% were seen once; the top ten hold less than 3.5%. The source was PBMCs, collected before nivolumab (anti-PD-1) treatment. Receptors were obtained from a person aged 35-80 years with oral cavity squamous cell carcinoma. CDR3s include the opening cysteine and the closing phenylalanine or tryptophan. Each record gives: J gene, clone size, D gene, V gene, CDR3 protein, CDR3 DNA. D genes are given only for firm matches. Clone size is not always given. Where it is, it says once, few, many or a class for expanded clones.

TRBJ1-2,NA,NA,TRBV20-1,CSARANYGYTF,TGCAGTGCTAGAGCTAACTATGGCTACACCTTC
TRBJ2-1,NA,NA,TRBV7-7,CASSLDGGSSYNEQFF,TGTGCTAGCAGCTTAGACGGGGGAAGCTCCTACAATGAGCAGTTCTTC
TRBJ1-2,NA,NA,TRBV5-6,CASSTRTPNYGYTF,TGTGCCAGCAGCACTCGTACTCCAAACTATGGCTACACCTTC
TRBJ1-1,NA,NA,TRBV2,CASRWEENTEAFF,TGTGCCAGCAGGTGGGAGGAGAACACTGAAGCTTTCTTT
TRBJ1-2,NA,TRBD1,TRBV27,CASSSRDRASRGYTF,TGTGCCAGCAGTTCACGGGACAGGGCGAGTAGGGGCTACACCTTC
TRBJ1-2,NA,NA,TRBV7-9,CASSSRGDGYTF,TGTGCCAGCAGCTCCCGGGGCGATGGCTACACCTTC
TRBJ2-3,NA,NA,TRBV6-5,CASKGESQYF,TGTGCCAGTAAGGGGGAATCGCAGTATTTT
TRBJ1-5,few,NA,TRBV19,CASSHGDPIRGYSNQPQHF,TGTGCCAGTAGTCATGGAGACCCAATAAGGGGTTATAGCAATCAGCCCCAGCATTTT
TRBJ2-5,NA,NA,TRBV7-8,CASSKFLHREGTQYF,TGTGCCAGCAGCAAGTTTTTGCACAGGGAGGGGACCCAGTACTTC
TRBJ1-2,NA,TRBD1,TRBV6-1,CASSESPTGGFTSYTF,TGTGCCAGCAGTGAATCGCCGACAGGGGGTTTTACGAGCTACACCTTC
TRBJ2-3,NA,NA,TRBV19,CASGGGLGDTQYF,TGTGCCAGTGGGGGGGGGCTCGGAGATACGCAGTATTTT
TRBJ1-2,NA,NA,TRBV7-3,CASSLTGGSFDGYTF,TGTGCCAGCAGCTTAACTGGGGGGTCCTTCGATGGCTACACCTTC
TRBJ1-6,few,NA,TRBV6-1,CASRATVRDSPLHF,TGTGCCAGCAGAGCGACGGTCCGGGATTCACCCCTCCACTTT
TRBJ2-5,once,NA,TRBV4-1,CASSQEEGKTQYF,TGCGCCAGCAGCCAAGAGGAGGGGAAGACCCAGTACTTC
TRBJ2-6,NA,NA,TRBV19,CASTSRTTGSGANVLTF,TGTGCCAGTACCTCACGAACAACAGGGTCTGGGGCCAACGTCCTGACTTTC
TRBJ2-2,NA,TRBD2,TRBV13,CASSLSGGYTGELFF,TGTGCCAGCAGCTTAAGCGGGGGCTACACCGGGGAGCTGTTTTTT
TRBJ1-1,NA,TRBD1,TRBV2,CASSGTRDRGNTEAFF,TGTGCCAGCAGTGGGACTAGGGACAGGGGGAACACTGAAGCTTTCTTT
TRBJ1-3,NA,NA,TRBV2,CASSVWVVGISGNTIYF,TGTGCCAGCAGTGTTTGGGTGGTTGGTATTTCTGGAAACACCATATATTTT
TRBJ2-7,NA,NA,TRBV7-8,CASSLETGSSYEQYF,TGTGCCAGCAGCTTAGAGACGGGGAGCTCCTACGAGCAGTACTTC
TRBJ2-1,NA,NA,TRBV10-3,CAISEEGGSYNEQFF,TGTGCCATCAGTGAGGAGGGGGGCTCCTACAATGAGCAGTTCTTC
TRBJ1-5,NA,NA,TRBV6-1,CASSDLRGGNQPQHF,TGTGCCAGCAGTGACCTCAGGGGTGGCAATCAGCCCCAGCATTTT
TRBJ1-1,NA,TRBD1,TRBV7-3,CASSSGQDTEAFF,TGTGCCAGCAGCTCCGGACAGGACACTGAAGCTTTCTTT
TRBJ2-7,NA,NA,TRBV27,CASSLSASLASYEQYF,TGTGCCAGCAGTTTATCGGCCAGCCTCGCCTCCTACGAGCAGTACTTC
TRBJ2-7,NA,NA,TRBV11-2,CASSPVGLYEQYF,TGTGCCAGCAGCCCGGTCGGGCTCTACGAGCAGTACTTC
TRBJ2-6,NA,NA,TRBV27,CASSFLRVASGANVLTF,TGTGCCAGCAGTTTCCTCAGGGTGGCTTCTGGGGCCAACGTCCTGACTTTC
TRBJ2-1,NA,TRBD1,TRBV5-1,CASSWLDRGLNEQFF,TGCGCCAGCAGCTGGCTTGACAGGGGGCTGAATGAGCAGTTCTTC
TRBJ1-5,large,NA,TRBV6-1,CASSEEGPPQPQHF,TGTGCCAGCAGTGAAGAGGGGCCCCCTCAGCCCCAGCATTTT
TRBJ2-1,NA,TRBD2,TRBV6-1,CASSDSPSGRAYEQFF,TGTGCCAGCAGTGATTCCCCTAGCGGGAGGGCCTATGAGCAGTTCTTC
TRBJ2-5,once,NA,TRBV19,CASSAMQETQYF,TGTGCCAGTAGTGCCATGCAAGAGACCCAGTACTTC
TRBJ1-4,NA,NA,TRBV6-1,CASSETVGGRYNEKLFF,TGTGCCAGCAGTGAAACCGTCGGGGGCCGGTATAATGAAAAACTGTTTTTT
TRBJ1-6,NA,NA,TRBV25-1,CASSPTGGDHSPLHF,TGTGCCAGCAGCCCGACGGGGGGGGACCATTCACCCCTCCACTTT
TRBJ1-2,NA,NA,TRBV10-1,CASSPGTTYGYTF,TGCGCCAGCAGTCCCGGGACAACTTATGGCTACACCTTC
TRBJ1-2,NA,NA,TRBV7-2,CASSLSHLSLGNYGYTF,TGTGCCAGCAGCTTATCACACCTAAGCCTTGGGAACTATGGCTACACCTTC
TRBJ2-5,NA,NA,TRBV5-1,CASSPLGGRQETQYF,TGCGCCAGCAGCCCCCTAGGCGGACGCCAAGAGACCCAGTACTTC
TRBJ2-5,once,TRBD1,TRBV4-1,CASSQQGQGAETQYF,TGCGCCAGCAGCCAACAGGGACAGGGGGCAGAGACCCAGTACTTC
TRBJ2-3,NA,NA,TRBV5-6,CASSGDRDRGTDTQYF,TGTGCCAGCAGCGGCGACCGGGACCGGGGCACAGATACGCAGTATTTT
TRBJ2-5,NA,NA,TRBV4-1,CASSQEGGAETQYF,TGCGCCAGCAGCCAAGAGGGGGGGGCAGAGACCCAGTACTTC
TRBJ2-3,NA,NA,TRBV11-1,CACGVYTDTQYF,TGTGCCTGCGGGGTCTACACAGATACGCAGTATTTT
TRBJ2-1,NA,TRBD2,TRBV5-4,CASSPGLAGFYEQFF,TGTGCCAGCAGCCCGGGGCTAGCGGGGTTCTATGAGCAGTTCTTC
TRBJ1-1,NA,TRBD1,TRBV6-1,CASSQDTGTVTEAFF,TGTGCCAGCAGCCAAGACACCGGGACAGTGACTGAAGCTTTCTTT
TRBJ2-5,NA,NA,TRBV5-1,CASSLGQGETQYF,TGCGCCAGCAGCTTGGGGCAGGGGGAGACCCAGTACTTC
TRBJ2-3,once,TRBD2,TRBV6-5,CASSPGTILPHTQYF,TGTGCCAGCAGCCCCGGGACTATACTCCCTCATACGCAGTATTTT
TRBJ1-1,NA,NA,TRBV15,CATSRAAGSGGTEAFF,TGTGCCACCAGCAGAGCGGCAGGGAGCGGGGGCACTGAAGCTTTCTTT
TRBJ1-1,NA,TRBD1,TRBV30,CAWSGAGGKAFF,TGTGCCTGGAGTGGGGCAGGGGGCAAAGCTTTCTTT
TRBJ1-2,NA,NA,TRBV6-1,CASSQGLNYGYTF,TGTGCCAGCAGTCAGGGGTTAAACTATGGCTACACCTTC
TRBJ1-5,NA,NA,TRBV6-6,CASNIQGAQPQHF,TGTGCCAGCAATATACAGGGAGCTCAGCCCCAGCATTTT
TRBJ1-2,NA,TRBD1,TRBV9,CASSGDRGDGYTF,TGTGCCAGCAGCGGAGACAGGGGGGATGGCTACACCTTC
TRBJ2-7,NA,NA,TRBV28,CASSGDKHWTTWDYEQYF,TGTGCCAGCAGTGGGGACAAGCACTGGACAACATGGGACTACGAGCAGTACTTC
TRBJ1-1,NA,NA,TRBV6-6,CASCPSVTEAFF,TGTGCCAGCTGTCCATCCGTCACTGAAGCTTTCTTT
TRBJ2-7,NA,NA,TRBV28,CARRYWDVYEQYF,TGTGCACGCCGTTACTGGGACGTCTACGAGCAGTACTTC
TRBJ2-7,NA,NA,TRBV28,CASRLDRFGYEQYF,TGTGCCAGCAGATTGGACCGATTCGGGTACGAGCAGTACTTC
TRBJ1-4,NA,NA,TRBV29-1,CSVGGAATNEKLFF,TGCAGCGTTGGGGGAGCCGCAACTAATGAAAAACTGTTTTTT
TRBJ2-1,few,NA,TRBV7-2,CASSLALGTNNEQFF,TGTGCCAGCAGCTTAGCTTTAGGGACAAACAATGAGCAGTTCTTC
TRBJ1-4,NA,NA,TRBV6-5,CASSYRAANEKLFF,TGTGCCAGCAGTTACAGGGCGGCTAATGAAAAACTGTTTTTT